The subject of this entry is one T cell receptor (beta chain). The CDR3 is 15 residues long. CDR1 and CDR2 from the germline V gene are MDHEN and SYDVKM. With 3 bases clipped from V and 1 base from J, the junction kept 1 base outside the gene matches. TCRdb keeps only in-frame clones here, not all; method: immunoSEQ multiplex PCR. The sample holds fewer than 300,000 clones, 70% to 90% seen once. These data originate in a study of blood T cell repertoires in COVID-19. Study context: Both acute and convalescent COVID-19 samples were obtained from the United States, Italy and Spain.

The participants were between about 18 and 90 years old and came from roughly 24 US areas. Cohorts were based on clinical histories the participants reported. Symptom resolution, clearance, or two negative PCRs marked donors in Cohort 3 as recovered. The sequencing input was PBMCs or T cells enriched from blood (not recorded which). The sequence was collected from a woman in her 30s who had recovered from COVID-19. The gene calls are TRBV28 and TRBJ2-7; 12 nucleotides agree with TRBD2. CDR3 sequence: CASSLTSGSSYEQYF. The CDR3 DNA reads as TGTGCCAGCAGTTTGACTAGCGGGAGTTCCTACGAGCAGTACTTC.